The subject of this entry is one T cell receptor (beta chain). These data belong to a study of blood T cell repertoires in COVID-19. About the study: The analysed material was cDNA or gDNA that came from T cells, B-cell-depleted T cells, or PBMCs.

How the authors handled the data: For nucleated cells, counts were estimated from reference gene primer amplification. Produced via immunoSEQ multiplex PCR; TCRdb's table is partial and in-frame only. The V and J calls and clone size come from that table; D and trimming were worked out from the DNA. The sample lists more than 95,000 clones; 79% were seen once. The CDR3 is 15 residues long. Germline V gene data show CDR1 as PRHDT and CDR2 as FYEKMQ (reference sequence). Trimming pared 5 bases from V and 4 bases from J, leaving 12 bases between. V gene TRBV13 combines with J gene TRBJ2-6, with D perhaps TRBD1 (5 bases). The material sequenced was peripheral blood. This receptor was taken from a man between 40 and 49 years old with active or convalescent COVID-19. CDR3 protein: CASSAPGQGANVLTF. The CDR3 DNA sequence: TGTGCCAGCAGCGCCCCAGGGCAAGGGGCCAACGTCCTGACTTTC. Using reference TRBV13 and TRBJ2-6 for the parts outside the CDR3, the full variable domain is AAGVIQSPRHLIKEKRETATLKCYPIPRHDTVYWYQQGPGQDPQFLISFYEKMQSDKGSIPDRFSAQQFSDYHSELNMSSLELGDSALYFCASSAPGQGANVLTFGAGSRLTVL.